This TCR beta chain was observed in a study of blood T cells in healthy people across ages. The germline V and J ends were trimmed by 5 bases and 2 bases, with 9 bases remaining between them. This CDR3 is built from 13 residues. The authors ran a second PCR of 7 to 11 cycles using a sample-barcoded 5' primer and a J-beta primer mix. TCRdb reprocessed the 5' RACE reads via MiXCR and lists one record per CDR3 protein. The sample lists some 760,000 distinct CDR3 sequences, around 25% occurring once. This clonotype was picked up a small number of times. This sample was shared with a second study, whose subject was T cells of mothers and their children.

The source material was blood. This TCR came from a boy aged 5-17 years in good health. The genes are TRBV12-3 or TRBV12-4 and TRBJ2-5; D is undetermined. The DNA for the CDR3 is TGTGCCAGCAGTAGACGGCCTCAAGAGACCCAGTACTTC. As protein: CASSRRPQETQYF.